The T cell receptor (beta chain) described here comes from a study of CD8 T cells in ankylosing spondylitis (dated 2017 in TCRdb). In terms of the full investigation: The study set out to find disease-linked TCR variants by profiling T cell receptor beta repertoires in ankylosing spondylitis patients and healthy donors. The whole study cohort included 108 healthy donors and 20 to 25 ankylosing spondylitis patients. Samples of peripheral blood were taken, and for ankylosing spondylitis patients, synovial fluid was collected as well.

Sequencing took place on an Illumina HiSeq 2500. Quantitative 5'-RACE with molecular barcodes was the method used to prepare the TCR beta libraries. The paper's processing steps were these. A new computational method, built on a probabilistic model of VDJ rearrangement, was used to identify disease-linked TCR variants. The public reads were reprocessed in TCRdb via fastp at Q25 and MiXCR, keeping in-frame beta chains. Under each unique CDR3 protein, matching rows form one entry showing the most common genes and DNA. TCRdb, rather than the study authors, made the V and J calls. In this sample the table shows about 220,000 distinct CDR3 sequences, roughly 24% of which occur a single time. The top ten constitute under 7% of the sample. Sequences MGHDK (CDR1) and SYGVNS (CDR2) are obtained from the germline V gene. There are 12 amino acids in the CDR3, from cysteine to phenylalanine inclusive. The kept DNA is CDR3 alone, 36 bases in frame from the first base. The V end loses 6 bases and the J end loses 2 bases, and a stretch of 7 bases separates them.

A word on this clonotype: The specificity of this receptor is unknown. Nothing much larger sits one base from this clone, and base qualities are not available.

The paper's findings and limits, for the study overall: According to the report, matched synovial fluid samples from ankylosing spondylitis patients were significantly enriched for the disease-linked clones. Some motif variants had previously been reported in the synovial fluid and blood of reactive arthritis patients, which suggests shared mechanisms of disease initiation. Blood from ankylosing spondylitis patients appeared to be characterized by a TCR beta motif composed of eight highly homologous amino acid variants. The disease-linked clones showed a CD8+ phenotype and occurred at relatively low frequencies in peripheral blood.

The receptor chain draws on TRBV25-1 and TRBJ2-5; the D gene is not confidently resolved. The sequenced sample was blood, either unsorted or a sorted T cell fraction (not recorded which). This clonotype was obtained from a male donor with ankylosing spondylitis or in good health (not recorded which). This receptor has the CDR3 CASSRRQETQYF. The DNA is TGTGCCAGCAGCCGACGGCAAGAGACCCAGTACTTC.